Each of the 4 T cell receptor beta chains below was sequenced from the same sample in a study of cytomegalovirus exposure and HLA in healthy donors. Libraries were prepared by immunoSEQ multiplex PCR; TCRdb keeps only in-frame clonotypes and omits some of them. The data contain some 150,000 clones, around 88% of them singletons. What was sequenced was PBMCs. The receptors shown here come from a woman aged 18-29 years in good health and CMV-seropositive.

This chain links TRBV11-2 with TRBJ1-1; D unclear. The CDR3 contains 14 residues. V lost 1 base and J 3 bases, leaving 9 bases between the germline ends. Per germline, CDR1 SGHAT and CDR2 FQNNGV. CDR3 coding DNA: TGTGCCAGCAGCTTAGTAGACGGAGACACTGAAGCTTTCTTT. Protein sequence: CASSLVDGDTEAFF.

This clone was observed many times. The chain has TRBV7-2 and TRBJ1-6; perhaps TRBD1 as D (5 bases). Looked up from germline, CDR1 is SGHTA and CDR2 is FQGNSA. This CDR3 region has 15 residues. V lost 3 bases, J lost 8 bases, and 14 bases lay in between. The CDR3 reads CASSFDTGVDSPLHF. The CDR3 region has the DNA TGTGCCAGCAGCTTTGATACAGGCGTGGATTCACCCCTCCACTTT.

The chain couples TRBV9 to TRBJ1-6; 8 bases line up with TRBD1. V shed 4 bases and J 4 bases; nucleotides not matched to a gene: 4. Germline-derived CDR1 and CDR2 are SGDLS and YYNGEE. The CDR3 runs to 15 residues. This chain's CDR3 is CASSQGQVYNSPLHF. CDR3 coding DNA: TGTGCCAGCAGCCAGGGACAGGTATATAATTCACCCCTCCACTTT.

This chain links TRBV6-1 with TRBJ2-4, with D unresolved. CDR1 is MNHNS and CDR2 is SASEGT in the germline V gene. This CDR3 is 14 amino acids long. The ends were cut back, 2 bases at V and 7 bases at J, with 12 bases in the middle. The CDR3 region is CASSESLDRNIQYF. The CDR3 DNA is TGTGCCAGCAGTGAAAGCCTAGATAGGAACATTCAGTACTTC.